The T cell receptor beta chain described here comes from a study of vaccination and CD4 T cells after COVID-19. As regards this clonotype: The target antigen is unknown.

There are 15 residues in the CDR3. The V and J ends lost 6 bases and 4 bases, in that order; junction bases with no gene match: 13. CDR1 and CDR2 from the germline V gene are SQVTM and ANQGSEA. Indicated treatment: approximately nine-day PBMC culture with coronavirus spike peptide pools or control peptides (ViraFEST assay). The authors cultured two million PBMCs per well with around 10 IU/ml IL-2 and 7.5 to 10 ug/ml peptide pools. The Oncomine TCR Beta short-read assay was what sequenced the DNA obtained from cultured CD4+ T cells. TCRdb used MiXCR to reprocess the PCR reads, holding one entry per CDR3 protein. In the table there are tens of thousands of distinct CDR3 sequences, 35% to 55% of which are singletons.

The clonotype originates from a human donor who had recovered from COVID-19. This chain uses TRBV29-1 with TRBJ1-2, with 8 positions matching TRBD1. Sequencing was done on a sample of CD4+ T cells from blood, cultured in vitro. CDR3 amino acids: CSVARDRLIFYGYTF. In nucleotides, the CDR3 is TGCAGCGTCGCACGGGACAGGCTGATTTTCTATGGCTACACCTTC.